What follows are 30 T cell receptor beta chains derived from one specimen sequenced in a study of beta chain features in type 1 diabetes. The authors reverse transcribed all of the isolated RNA, so sequencing captured expressed TCRB transcripts. Assay: immunoSEQ multiplex PCR; the TCRdb copy retains only in-frame clones and omits some. The sample shows about 290,000 clones, roughly 8% of them seen only once. The sequenced material came from central memory CD4+ T cells from blood. The source is a young woman in good health.

CDR3 in amino acids: CASSQYSGGGINEQFF. Written as DNA, the CDR3 is TGTGCCAGCAGCCAGTACTCAGGGGGCGGTATCAATGAGCAGTTCTTC. The chain joins TRBV4-2 to TRBJ2-1, with 8 bases lining up with TRBD1. Germline CDR1 LGHNA, CDR2 YNFKEQ. The CDR3 is made up of 16 amino acids. V lost 3 bases and J lost 6; bases outside the gene matches: 10.

This clone has a handful of counts. The chain couples TRBV7-9 to TRBJ2-7; D is uncertain. Trimming took 3 bases from V and 2 from J, leaving 5 bases between them. The CDR3 runs 12 residues. From germline, CDR1 is SEHNR and CDR2 FQNEAQ (reference sequence). CDR3 sequence (DNA): TGTGCCAGCAGCTTTCGGGCCTACGAGCAGTACGTC. Translated: CASSFRAYEQYV.

This clone was found a few times. The genes are TRBV18 and TRBJ1-6; 7 nucleotides align to TRBD1. The germline CDR1 and CDR2 sequences are KGHSH and LQKENI. The CDR3 loop spans 14 amino acids. V trimming: 1 base; J trimming: 7 bases; junction bases outside the gene matches: 1. The CDR3 is CASSPQQGNSPLHF. The CDR3 DNA is TGTGCCAGCTCACCACAACAGGGGAATTCACCCCTCCACTTT.

This chain joins TRBV4-3 and TRBJ2-3; 8 bases align to TRBD2. The CDR3 length is 19 residues. Germline CDR1 and CDR2: LGHNA and YSLEER. The V and J ends lost 0 bases and 2 bases, in that order; junction bases with no gene match: 13. Here the CDR3 reads CASSQDIAPPGGVTDTQYF. CDR3 nucleotides: TGCGCCAGCAGCCAAGACATTGCGCCCCCGGGGGGGGTCACAGATACGCAGTATTTT.

V is TRBV6-6 and J is TRBJ2-3; 7 positions agree with TRBD2. The trim removed 7 bases at V and 1 base at J, leaving 5 bases unmatched. Germline lookup yields CDR1 MNHNY and CDR2 SVGAGI (reference sequence). This CDR3 is built from 14 residues. The CDR3 sequence: CASMQRGRTDTQYF. The CDR3 coding sequence is TGTGCCAGCATGCAGCGGGGCCGCACAGATACGCAGTATTTT.

Only a few counts were recorded for this clone. The V call is TRBV9, the J call TRBJ2-5; 9 nucleotides agree with TRBD1. Germline V gene data show CDR1 as SGDLS and CDR2 as YYNGEE. V was clipped by 4 bases and J by 6 bases; unmatched bases: 10. CDR3 length equals 15 residues. In nucleotides, the CDR3 is TGTGCCAGCAGCTTAGACAGGGGGGTAATGAAGACCCAGTACTTC. Residues: CASSLDRGVMKTQYF.

This clone was picked up a small number of times. The chain has TRBV6-1 and TRBJ1-3; D remains unclear. The germline V gene encodes CDR1 MNHNS and CDR2 SASEGT. Trimming took off 1 base at V and 0 bases at J, with 7 bases between the two ends. The CDR3 covers 15 residues. This CDR3 reads CASSEVSNSGNTIYF. The DNA for the CDR3 is TGTGCCAGCAGTGAAGTCTCCAACTCTGGAAACACCATATATTTT.

This clone has only one observation. The genes are TRBV5-1 and TRBJ1-4, with 9 bases that match TRBD1. The germline V gene encodes CDR1 SGHRS and CDR2 YFSETQ. The CDR3 runs to 18 residues. The J segment lost 8 bases and the V segment lost 0 bases, leaving 14 bases of the junction unmatched. The DNA of the CDR3 is TGCGCCAGCAGCTTGGGGCGTCCCGGGACAGGGATGGGAGAAAAACTGTTTTTT. Translation gives CASSLGRPGTGMGEKLFF.

The rearrangement uses TRBV7-3 and TRBJ2-1; tentatively, D is TRBD1 or TRBD2 (5 bases each). CDR1 and CDR2 (germline): SGHTA, FQGTGA. The CDR3 consists of 15 residues. Trimming removed 5 bases at V and 4 bases at J, with 15 bases between. CDR3 sequence reads: CASSRTRDGYNEQFF. As DNA, the CDR3 is TGTGCCAGCAGCCGAACCCGGGACGGATACAATGAGCAGTTCTTC.

This clone was observed many times. The chain joins TRBV7-9 to TRBJ1-1; D remains unclear. The CDR3 length is 12 residues. Germline CDR1 reads SEHNR; CDR2 reads FQNEAQ (reference sequence). Deletions cut 2 bases from V and 6 bases from J, with 7 bases between. The CDR3 loop is CASSLSVSEAFF. The CDR3 DNA reads as TGTGCCAGCAGCTTATCCGTCTCTGAAGCTTTCTTT.

J is TRBJ2-3 and V is TRBV7-8; a weak D match, TRBD1 (6 bases). Germline CDR1 is SGHVS and CDR2 is FQNEAQ. The CDR3 contains 14 residues. V gave up 1 base and J gave up 3 bases, with 8 bases separating them. The CDR3 sequence: CASSLDGQTDTQYF. The CDR3 nucleotides are TGTGCCAGCAGCTTAGATGGACAGACAGATACGCAGTATTTT.

This clone has a handful of counts. The chain carries TRBV2 and TRBJ2-1, with 7 bases aligning to TRBD1. Trimming at V came to 6 bases and at J to 0 bases, leaving 5 bases not matched to a gene. Germline V gene data show CDR1 as SNHLY and CDR2 as FYNNEI. The CDR3 consists of 15 residues. The CDR3 is CASRKTGNSYNEQFF. Here the CDR3 DNA reads TGTGCCAGCAGGAAGACAGGGAACTCCTACAATGAGCAGTTCTTC.

This clone was observed many times. This chain uses TRBV28 with TRBJ2-7; TRBD1 is a possible D gene (6 bases). The length of the CDR3 is 15 residues. Germline V gene lookup returns CDR1 MDHEN and CDR2 SYDVKM. V was shortened by 6 bases and J by 3 bases, with 18 bases between the two germline ends. The CDR3: CASSPSGTLRYEQYV. CDR3 nucleotide sequence: TGTGCCAGCAGCCCATCCGGGACACTGCGCTACGAGCAGTACGTC.

The gene calls are TRBV23-1 and TRBJ2-3, with 11 bases aligning to TRBD1. TRBV23-1 is flagged as an ORF with uncertain function. This CDR3 has 14 amino acids. The ends lost 7 bases at V and 5 bases at J; junction bases unmatched: 5. Here the CDR3 reads CASKGGQGGDTQYF. In nucleotides, the CDR3 is TGCGCCAGCAAAGGGGGACAGGGGGGAGATACGCAGTATTTT.

Only a few counts were recorded for this clone. An end of the junction does not agree with germline; a read error may underlie this. V and J are TRBV5-1 and TRBJ2-2; TRBD2 matches at 7 bases. The CDR3 loop spans 17 amino acids. Germline V gene data show CDR1 as SGHRS and CDR2 as YFSETQ. Written as DNA, the CDR3 is TGCGCCAGCACCTTGCCGTCTAGCGGCTCGAACACCGGGGAGCTGTTTTTT. This translates into CASTLPSSGSNTGELFF.

This clone was found a few times. The chain links TRBV5-5 to TRBJ2-3; D is possibly TRBD1 (5 bases). Trimming left V 0 bases short and J 2 bases short, with 10 bases between. The CDR3 length is 15 residues. Germline assignment: CDR1 SGHKS and CDR2 YYEKEE (reference sequence). This CDR3 is CASSLGYRFTDTQYF. In DNA form, the CDR3 reads TGTGCCAGCAGCTTGGGGTACAGGTTCACAGATACGCAGTATTTT.

This clone was counted a few times. The rearrangement uses TRBV9 and TRBJ2-1; D is uncertain. The CDR3 totals 16 residues. Trimming took 1 base from V and 6 from J, leaving 17 bases between them. Germline V CDR1 and CDR2: SGDLS, YYNGEE. As DNA, the CDR3 is TGTGCCAGCAGCGTATCCGCCGGGTCTGGGGTCAATGAGCAGTTCTTC. It translates to CASSVSAGSGVNEQFF.

CDR3 sequence reads: CASRLAFYEQYF. DNA for the CDR3: TGTGCCAGCAGACTAGCTTTCTACGAGCAGTACTTC. This chain connects TRBV6-1 to TRBJ2-7; weak D call: TRBD2 (6 bases). This CDR3 region has 12 residues. The germline gives CDR1 MNHNS, CDR2 SASEGT. V was clipped by 6 bases and J by 3 bases, with 9 bases between them.

This clone was seen more than once but under ten times. The chain couples TRBV28 to TRBJ1-5; 7 bases align to TRBD1. Trimming removed 4 bases from V and 2 bases from J; junction bases left unmatched: 8. The CDR3 contains 16 residues. CDR1 and CDR2 from the germline V gene are MDHEN and SYDVKM. The CDR3, as DNA: TGTGCCAGCAGTTCGATTGTGCAGGGGGGCAATCAGCCCCAGCATTTT. Translating it yields CASSSIVQGGNQPQHF. Supplemented by reference TRBV28 and TRBJ1-5, the full variable domain reads DVKVTQSSRYLVKRTGEKVFLECVQDMDHENMFWYRQDPGLGLRLIYFSYDVKMKEKGDIPEGYSVSREKKERFSLILESASTNQTSMYLCASSSIVQGGNQPQHFGDGTRLSIL.

The V call is TRBV5-1, the J call TRBJ1-4; D not resolved. The CDR3 extends over 15 amino acids. Trimming cost V 5 bases and J 4 bases, with 15 bases left between them. From germline, CDR1 is SGHRS and CDR2 YFSETQ. DNA of the CDR3: TGCGCCAGCAGTCCCGTGGGGTCGGGTAATGAAAAACTGTTTTTT. Translating it yields CASSPVGSGNEKLFF.

V is TRBV6-5 and J is TRBJ2-7; 10 bases are shared with TRBD1. Germline loops: CDR1 MNHEY, CDR2 SVGAGI. V lost 6 bases to trimming and J lost 1 base; unmatched junction nucleotides: 6. CDR3 length equals 15 residues. The CDR3 DNA reads as TGTGCCAGCAGGCGCGGGACAGGGGATTCCTACGAGCAGTACTTC. This encodes CASRRGTGDSYEQYF.

This clone was picked up many times. This chain uses TRBV18 with TRBJ2-7, with 10 bases matching TRBD2. The V gene end was trimmed by 3 bases and the J gene end by 6 bases; junction bases not matched to a gene: 5. The V gene's germline CDR1 is KGHSH and CDR2 LQKENI. The CDR3 is made up of 14 amino acids. CDR3 bases: TGTGCCAGCTCACCTGCTAGCGGGAGATTCGAGCAGTACTTC. This sequence encodes CASSPASGRFEQYF.

In its sample, this clone was seen a few times. The chain uses TRBV25-1 and TRBJ2-1; D may be TRBD1 (6 bases). This CDR3 is built from 13 residues. The germline gives CDR1 MGHDK, CDR2 SYGVNS. Trimming pared 2 bases from V and 7 bases from J, leaving 9 bases between. CDR3 in DNA: TGTGCCAGCAGTGAAGCTCAGGGGAATGAGCAGTTCTTC. Amino acid sequence: CASSEAQGNEQFF.

The chain is built from TRBV7-2 and TRBJ2-5, with D unresolved. Germline CDR1 reads SGHTA; CDR2 reads FQGNSA. The V end was cut by 5 bases, the J end by 2 bases, with 9 bases between. The CDR3 has 13 residues. In nucleotides, the CDR3 is TGTGCCAGCAGCCGACGCCTACAAGAGACCCAGTACTTC. Its protein is CASSRRLQETQYF.

V and J are TRBV6-4 and TRBJ1-5; D is ambiguous. Trimming shortened V by 2 bases and J by 10 bases, and 0 bases separated the two germline ends. This CDR3 spans 9 amino acids. Germline CDR1 reads MRHNA; CDR2 reads SNTAGT. Written as DNA, the CDR3 is TGTGCCAGCAGTGACCCCCAGCATTTT. Translating it yields CASSDPQHF.

The J gene is TRBJ1-1, the V gene TRBV19; weak D call: TRBD1 (5 bases). The CDR3 spans 13 residues. Germline CDR1 and CDR2: LNHDA and SQIVND (reference sequence). Trimming pared 6 bases from V and 4 bases from J, leaving 12 bases between. The CDR3 sequence: CASSLRQTTEAFF. CDR3 DNA sequence: TGTGCCAGTAGCCTCCGACAGACCACTGAAGCTTTCTTT. Filled out from reference TRBV19 and TRBJ1-1, the complete variable domain reads DGGITQSPKYLFRKEGQNVTLSCEQNLNHDAMYWYRQDPGQGLRLIYYSQIVNDFQKGDIAEGYSVSREKKESFPLTVTSAQKNPTAFYLCASSLRQTTEAFFGQGTRLTVV.

This clone was seen more than once but under ten times. A much more abundant neighbour one base away suggests this may be a read error. The identical CDR3 is also encoded by other nucleotide sequences in the sample. The chain's CDR3 is CASSPTGDYGYTF. CDR3 nucleotides: TGTGCCAGCAGTCCGACAGGTGACTATGGCTACACCTTC. V is TRBV6-5 and J is TRBJ1-2; D is perhaps TRBD1 (6 bases). CDR3 length: 13 residues. V lost 5 bases to trimming and J lost 3 bases, with 10 bases between them. The germline V gene encodes CDR1 MNHEY and CDR2 SVGAGI.

This sequence joins TRBV27 and TRBJ1-2; D not resolved. The V and J ends lost 2 bases and 4 bases respectively, with 17 bases between them. This CDR3 spans 16 amino acids. The germline V gene encodes CDR1 MNHEY and CDR2 SMNVEV (reference sequence). CDR3 region: CASSLGGSLHPYGYTF. As DNA, the CDR3 is TGTGCCAGCAGTTTAGGAGGGAGCCTACACCCCTATGGCTACACCTTC.

This clone has a handful of counts. The chain recombines TRBV29-1 with TRBJ2-2; 8 bases map to TRBD1. Trimming took 8 bases from V and 5 from J; bases not matched to a gene: 7. Per germline, CDR1 SQVTM and CDR2 ANQGSEA. The CDR3 runs to 13 residues. The CDR3 region is CSTTGTGTGELFF. In DNA form, the CDR3 reads TGCAGCACCACCGGGACAGGTACCGGGGAGCTGTTTTTT.

This clone was observed a handful of times. The chain links TRBV28 to TRBJ2-7; 8 bases line up with TRBD1. Germline loops: CDR1 MDHEN, CDR2 SYDVKM. With V trimmed by 5 bases and J by 2 bases, 8 bases remained unmatched. The CDR3 spans 15 residues. Written as DNA, the CDR3 is TGTGCCAGCAGTACCCGGACAGGGCCCCCCTACGAGCAGTACGTC. Amino acid sequence: CASSTRTGPPYEQYV.